This T cell receptor beta chain stems from a study of OX40 agonist ivuxolimab in advanced cancers. The V and J ends lost 5 bases and 3 bases respectively, with 14 bases between them. Per the germline V gene, CDR1 is MDHEN and CDR2 is SYDVKM. CDR3 length equals 14 residues. People who had autoimmune disease history or systemic immunosuppression were excluded. TCRdb's table, derived via immunoSEQ multiplex PCR, lists solely in-frame clones and lacks some. The sample carries 83,000 or so clones, roughly 90% recorded once. Specimen: CD4+ or CD8+ T cells sorted from blood, collected in a trial of the OX40 agonist ivuxolimab. The V and J genes are TRBV28 and TRBJ2-7, with a possible D match to TRBD2 (5 bases). The TCR originated in an adult with an advanced solid tumor such as melanoma, head and neck, liver or kidney cancer. For the CDR3, the DNA is TGTGCCAGCAGTCGACCCTCACGGGGCTACGAGCAGTACTTC. Its protein product is CASSRPSRGYEQYF.